This T cell receptor (beta chain) emerged from a study of a mutant IDH1 vaccine in newly diagnosed glioma. Study as a whole: Treated patients comprised around 60% males and approximately 38% females, mean age roughly 43 years. Most patients had radiochemotherapy with temozolomide before enrollment; others had one alone.

In this sample, this clone turned up a few times. The antigen is not known. General study findings and limits: Top-clonotype changes in peripheral T cells seemed unrelated to pseudoprogression. Across multiple MHC alleles, 90% to 95% of patients had vaccine-induced responses.

Sequencing used immunoSEQ multiplex PCR; TCRdb keeps in-frame clones, though not all of them. The sample includes 45,000 to 55,000 clones, around 86% of them seen just once. V shed 3 bases, J shed 5 bases, and the junction held 6 bases outside the gene matches. The CDR3 covers 15 residues. Germline loops: CDR1 SGHVS, CDR2 FNYEAQ. Time point described: baseline, week 1 (first vaccination visit). Sample treatment: pre-vaccination baseline after standard-of-care therapy. This TCR was sampled from a man aged 40-49 years with glioma. This chain uses TRBV7-6 with TRBJ2-2; 7 bases line up with TRBD2. The material sequenced was PBMCs, taken from a glioma patient treated with radiotherapy, temozolomide or both. This CDR3 is CASSLTSPKTGELFF. DNA of the CDR3: TGTGCCAGCAGCTTGACTAGCCCCAAGACCGGGGAGCTGTTTTTT.